These 18 T cell receptor beta chains were all obtained from the same sample, sequenced in a study of CD8+ T cells in alopecia areata. Sequencing templates came from extracted RNA that was reverse transcribed into cDNA. TCRdb's table, derived via immunoSEQ multiplex PCR, lists solely in-frame clones and lacks some. The sample yields approximately 210,000 clones, approximately 72% seen once. Described treatment: oral pan-JAK inhibitor, 5-10 mg twice daily. Here the sequenced sample was CD4+ T cells sorted from blood, taken around week 46, from a patient treated with tofacitinib. Every receptor here comes from a human donor with alopecia areata.

This sequence joins TRBV4-3 and TRBJ2-2; 7 nucleotides align to TRBD2. The V gene end was trimmed by 0 bases and the J gene end by 3 bases; junction bases not matched to a gene: 13. The CDR3 is made up of 19 amino acids. The germline V gene has CDR1 LGHNA and CDR2 YSLEER. CDR3 region: CASSQDPGGGWVDTGELFF. CDR3 in DNA: TGCGCCAGCAGCCAAGATCCGGGGGGTGGATGGGTTGACACCGGGGAGCTGTTTTTT.

The V call is TRBV30, the J call TRBJ1-2; 11 bases line up with TRBD1. Germline CDR1 GTSNPN, CDR2 SVGIG (reference sequence). The CDR3 is made up of 15 amino acids. With V trimmed by 2 bases and J by 3 bases, 5 bases remained unmatched. The CDR3 is CAWSRTGGMDYGYTF. The CDR3 region has the DNA TGTGCCTGGAGTCGGACAGGGGGCATGGACTATGGCTACACCTTC.

The rearrangement uses TRBV7-2 and TRBJ2-4; the D is unclear. V lost 4 bases, J lost 0 bases, and 10 bases lay in between. Germline V CDR1 and CDR2: SGHTA, FQGNSA. The CDR3 length is 15 residues. In nucleotides, the CDR3 is TGTGCCAGCAGCTCTGTGTTGGGAGCCAAAAACATTCAGTACTTC. It codes for CASSSVLGAKNIQYF.

The chain links TRBV29-1 to TRBJ1-1; D not resolved. CDR1 is SQVTM and CDR2 is ANQGSEA in the germline V gene. Trimming cost V 0 bases and J 4 bases, with 6 bases left between them. The CDR3 extends over 12 amino acids. CDR3 coding DNA: TGCAGCGTTGAAGATCGGGGCACTGAAGCTTTCTTT. Protein sequence: CSVEDRGTEAFF.

This chain connects TRBV10-3 to TRBJ1-1, with no clear D. V was clipped by 0 bases and J by 4 bases, with 15 bases between them. The CDR3 contains 16 residues. Germline assignment: CDR1 ENHRY and CDR2 SYGVKD. The CDR3 loop reads CAISESWGGLGTEAFF. CDR3 nucleotide sequence: TGTGCCATCAGTGAGTCGTGGGGAGGGCTTGGCACTGAAGCTTTCTTT.

CDR3 sequence: CASGLVVGTITEAFF. The CDR3 DNA is TGTGCTAGTGGTTTGGTAGTAGGAACCATCACTGAAGCTTTCTTT. The chain is built from TRBV12-5 and TRBJ1-1; D remains ambiguous. The CDR3 sequence is 15 residues long. CDR1 is LGHNT, CDR2 FRNRAP, per germline. Trimming cost V 0 bases and J 4 bases, with 12 bases left between them.

The table lists this clone with a few counts. The chain joins TRBV19 to TRBJ1-2; TRBD1 aligns across 7 bases. This CDR3 spans 14 amino acids. J gave up 8 bases and V 5 bases, and 11 bases lay outside the gene matches. The V gene's germline CDR1 is LNHDA and CDR2 SQIVND (reference sequence). The CDR3 coding sequence is TGTGCCAGTAGTCCGCGACAGGGTGGTGGCGGCTACACCTTC. This translates into CASSPRQGGGGYTF.

As DNA, the CDR3 is TGTGCCAGCAGCTTAGCAACAGGCCAATATGGCTACACCTTC. This codes for CASSLATGQYGYTF. The V call is TRBV7-3, the J call TRBJ1-2; the D gene is possibly TRBD1 (5 bases). CDR3 length equals 14 residues. Germline V gene data show CDR1 as SGHTA and CDR2 as FQGTGA. Trimming pared 2 bases from V and 5 bases from J, leaving 12 bases between.

The chain carries TRBV29-1 and TRBJ2-1; D is perhaps TRBD2 (5 bases). V lost 7 bases, J lost 7 bases, and 14 bases lay in between. In germline, CDR1 is SQVTM, CDR2 ANQGSEA. This CDR3 has 12 residues. The DNA of the CDR3 is TGCAGCGCTGACGCCCAGCGGAATGAGCAGTTCTTC. This translates into CSADAQRNEQFF.

This clone came up once. V usage is TRBV30 and J usage is TRBJ2-2; tentatively, D is TRBD2 (5 bases). The CDR3 runs 17 residues. Germline V CDR1 and CDR2: GTSNPN, SVGIG (reference sequence). V dropped 0 bases and J dropped 0 bases, with 14 bases sitting between them. CDR3 protein: CAWSVRAGGPNTGELFF. The CDR3 region has the DNA TGTGCCTGGAGTGTTCGCGCGGGTGGCCCGAACACCGGGGAGCTGTTTTTT.

There are a few counts of this clone. This chain joins TRBV29-1 and TRBJ2-2; D remains unclear. Germline CDR1 is SQVTM and CDR2 is ANQGSEA. CDR3 length: 12 residues. Trimming removed 5 bases from V and 2 bases from J, with 6 bases in between. CDR3 DNA sequence: TGCAGCGTTAGATACAACACCGGGGAGCTGTTTTTT. It codes for CSVRYNTGELFF.

This chain connects TRBV25-1 to TRBJ1-2, with D uncertain. Trimming took off 1 base at V and 5 bases at J, with 5 bases between the two ends. The CDR3 is 12 residues long. Per the germline V gene, CDR1 is MGHDK and CDR2 is SYGVNS. Written as DNA, the CDR3 is TGTGCCAGCAGTGAATCTGGGTATGGCTACACCTTC. Translated: CASSESGYGYTF.

The chain employs TRBV28 and TRBJ2-3, with 11 positions matching TRBD2. The CDR3 covers 15 residues. Germline V CDR1 and CDR2: MDHEN, SYDVKM. The V and J ends lost 6 bases and 5 bases, in that order; junction bases with no gene match: 7. The CDR3 bases are TGTGCCAGCAGCTTAGCGGGGGGGCCCTTAGATACGCAGTATTTT. Translation: CASSLAGGPLDTQYF.

This clone occurred a few times. This chain joins TRBV6-6 and TRBJ2-5; unclear D gene. This CDR3 contains 12 residues. The V and J ends lost 7 bases and 3 bases respectively, with 9 bases between them. Per germline, CDR1 MNHNY and CDR2 SVGAGI (reference sequence). The CDR3 reads CASTASEETQYF. CDR3 coding DNA: TGTGCCAGCACCGCGTCAGAAGAGACCCAGTACTTC.

This clone was counted between two and nine times. V gene TRBV6-5 combines with J gene TRBJ1-6, with D hard to call. Looked up from germline, CDR1 is MNHEY and CDR2 is SVGAGI. The germline V and J ends were trimmed by 4 bases and 14 bases, with 15 bases remaining between them. The CDR3 spans 13 residues. The CDR3 sequence: CASSSFGAVTLHF. The DNA of the CDR3 is TGTGCCAGCAGTTCTTTCGGAGCGGTGACCCTCCACTTT.

The chain couples TRBV7-6 to TRBJ1-6; 7 bases fit TRBD1. J lost 10 bases, V lost 5 bases, and 14 bases had no gene match. Germline CDR1 SGHVS, CDR2 FNYEAQ. This CDR3 has 16 residues. The CDR3 sequence is CASSPAPWQGGSPLHF. Here the CDR3 DNA reads TGTGCCAGCAGCCCCGCTCCCTGGCAGGGGGGCTCACCCCTCCACTTT. The full variable domain, completed using reference TRBV7-6 and TRBJ1-6, is GAGVSQSPRYKVTKRGQDVALRCDPISGHVSLYWYRQALGQGPEFLTYFNYEAQQDKSGLPNDRFSAERPEGSISTLTIQRTEQRDSAMYRCASSPAPWQGGSPLHFGNGTRLTVT.

The chain links TRBV11-3 to TRBJ2-7; no reliable D call. Trimming removed 2 bases at V and 4 bases at J, with 9 bases between. The germline V gene encodes CDR1 SGHNT and CDR2 YENEEA. The CDR3 loop spans 13 amino acids. DNA of the CDR3: TGTGCCAGCAGCTTACCTTCCAGGTACGAGCAGTACTTC. Residues: CASSLPSRYEQYF.

This sequence joins TRBV2 and TRBJ1-4; weak D call: TRBD1 (6 bases). Trimming stripped 5 bases from V and 5 bases from J, with 12 bases between. Germline CDR1 reads SNHLY; CDR2 reads FYNNEI. The length of the CDR3 is 14 residues. CDR3 DNA sequence: TGTGCCAGCAGTCCTGGGACAAGCAATGAAAAACTGTTTTTT. Translating it yields CASSPGTSNEKLFF.